Listed below are T cell receptor beta chains from one sample, sequenced in a study of blood T cell repertoires in COVID-19. Produced via immunoSEQ multiplex PCR; TCRdb's table is partial and in-frame only. The data show about 390,000 clones, about 83% seen once. Material: PBMCs or T cells enriched from blood (not recorded which). The receptor source for this set is a woman in her forties or fifties who had recovered from COVID-19. The CDR3 runs from the conserved cysteine through the conserved F or W. The order of the fields is J gene, V gene, D gene, clone size, CDR3 protein, CDR3 DNA. A D gene is named only where the DNA matches it firmly. Size is stated for part of the rows, as once, few or many counts, or as a class when the clone is expanded.

j_call: TRBJ1-4; v_call: TRBV4-3; d_call: .; clone_size: .; cdr3_aa: CASSQDRGTNEKLFF; cdr3_nt: TGCGCCAGCAGCCAAGATCGGGGAACTAATGAAAAACTGTTTTTT
j_call: TRBJ1-5; v_call: TRBV4-1; d_call: TRBD1; clone_size: .; cdr3_aa: CASSHPDRGLGQPQHF; cdr3_nt: TGCGCCAGCAGCCACCCGGACAGGGGGCTAGGTCAGCCCCAGCATTTT
j_call: TRBJ1-5; v_call: TRBV6-5; d_call: TRBD1; clone_size: .; cdr3_aa: CASSIDRGSNQPQHF; cdr3_nt: TGTGCCAGCAGTATAGACAGGGGAAGCAATCAGCCCCAGCATTTT
j_call: TRBJ1-5; v_call: TRBV19; d_call: TRBD1; clone_size: few; cdr3_aa: CASTTGELNQPQHF; cdr3_nt: TGTGCCAGTACGACAGGGGAGTTGAATCAGCCCCAGCATTTT
j_call: TRBJ1-3; v_call: TRBV2; d_call: .; clone_size: .; cdr3_aa: CASSPTLRDSGNTIYF; cdr3_nt: TGTGCCAGCAGCCCCACCCTCAGGGATTCTGGAAACACCATATATTTT
j_call: TRBJ1-3; v_call: TRBV7-2; d_call: .; clone_size: .; cdr3_aa: CASSSQGSYGNTIYF; cdr3_nt: TGTGCCAGCAGCTCACAGGGTTCTTATGGAAACACCATATATTTT
j_call: TRBJ1-5; v_call: TRBV7-5; d_call: .; clone_size: .; cdr3_aa: CARSLRRQTGGGNQPQHF; cdr3_nt: TGTGCCAGAAGCTTAAGGCGACAGACAGGGGGCGGCAATCAGCCCCAGCATTTT
j_call: TRBJ1-5; v_call: TRBV7-9; d_call: .; clone_size: .; cdr3_aa: CASSSGERWVEPQHF; cdr3_nt: TGTGCCAGCAGCTCCGGCGAGCGCTGGGTAGAGCCCCAGCATTTT
j_call: TRBJ1-3; v_call: TRBV19; d_call: .; clone_size: .; cdr3_aa: CASTGTWTSGNTIYF; cdr3_nt: TGTGCCAGTACCGGGACTTGGACCTCTGGAAACACCATATATTTT
j_call: TRBJ2-3; v_call: TRBV27; d_call: .; clone_size: .; cdr3_aa: CASSLVGASAGRNTQYF; cdr3_nt: TGTGCCAGCAGTTTGGTCGGAGCCTCCGCGGGGCGGAATACGCAGTATTTT
j_call: TRBJ2-2; v_call: TRBV4-1; d_call: TRBD1; clone_size: .; cdr3_aa: CASSQRQGANTGELFF; cdr3_nt: TGCGCCAGCAGCCAGAGACAGGGGGCGAACACCGGGGAGCTGTTTTTT
j_call: TRBJ1-2; v_call: TRBV25-1; d_call: TRBD1; clone_size: .; cdr3_aa: CASSEAGGYGYTF; cdr3_nt: TGTGCCAGCAGTGAAGCAGGGGGCTATGGCTACACCTTC
j_call: TRBJ2-7; v_call: TRBV29-1; d_call: .; clone_size: .; cdr3_aa: CSVDVAGMEQYF; cdr3_nt: TGCAGCGTTGATGTTGCGGGGATGGAGCAGTACTTC
j_call: TRBJ2-3; v_call: TRBV2; d_call: .; clone_size: .; cdr3_aa: CASRNTISTDTQYF; cdr3_nt: TGTGCCAGCAGAAACACCATAAGCACAGATACGCAGTATTTT
j_call: TRBJ2-1; v_call: TRBV10-1; d_call: .; clone_size: .; cdr3_aa: CASPWGGLGVIVSYNEQFF; cdr3_nt: TGCGCCAGCCCTTGGGGGGGGCTTGGGGTTATCGTCTCCTACAATGAGCAGTTCTTC
j_call: TRBJ1-2; v_call: TRBV19; d_call: TRBD1; clone_size: .; cdr3_aa: CASSRQGATYGYTF; cdr3_nt: TGTGCCAGTAGTCGACAGGGGGCCACCTATGGCTACACCTTC
j_call: TRBJ1-1; v_call: TRBV14; d_call: .; clone_size: .; cdr3_aa: CASSQPLLATEAFF; cdr3_nt: TGTGCCAGCAGCCAACCCCTGCTGGCCACTGAAGCTTTCTTT
j_call: TRBJ2-7; v_call: TRBV4-3; d_call: .; clone_size: .; cdr3_aa: CASSQGRTGTYEQYF; cdr3_nt: TGCGCCAGCAGCCAAGGTAGAACAGGGACGTACGAGCAGTACTTC
j_call: TRBJ2-5; v_call: TRBV6-5; d_call: .; clone_size: .; cdr3_aa: CASSLQGHQETQYF; cdr3_nt: TGTGCCAGCAGTCTACAGGGTCACCAAGAGACCCAGTACTTC
j_call: TRBJ1-5; v_call: TRBV7-9; d_call: .; clone_size: once; cdr3_aa: CASRHAGGGQPQHF; cdr3_nt: TGTGCCAGCCGCCACGCCGGGGGGGGACAGCCCCAGCATTTT
j_call: TRBJ2-5; v_call: TRBV11-2; d_call: .; clone_size: .; cdr3_aa: CASSPPGEGTQYF; cdr3_nt: TGTGCCAGCAGCCCACCTGGTGAGGGGACCCAGTACTTC
j_call: TRBJ1-4; v_call: TRBV7-3; d_call: .; clone_size: .; cdr3_aa: CASSIVPNEKLFF; cdr3_nt: TGTGCCAGCAGCATCGTCCCTAATGAAAAACTGTTTTTT
j_call: TRBJ2-2; v_call: TRBV5-1; d_call: TRBD2; clone_size: .; cdr3_aa: CASSLAPLAEGGELFF; cdr3_nt: TGCGCCAGCAGCTTGGCCCCACTAGCGGAAGGCGGGGAGCTGTTTTTT
j_call: TRBJ1-1; v_call: TRBV9; d_call: TRBD1; clone_size: .; cdr3_aa: CASSVATGGAGNTEAFF; cdr3_nt: TGTGCCAGCAGCGTAGCCACAGGGGGCGCGGGGAACACTGAAGCTTTCTTT
j_call: TRBJ2-2; v_call: TRBV21-1; d_call: .; clone_size: .; cdr3_aa: CASSLSEEGVDTGELFF; cdr3_nt: TGTGCCAGCAGCCTTTCAGAGGAAGGGGTGGACACCGGGGAGCTGTTTTTT
j_call: TRBJ1-2; v_call: TRBV6-5; d_call: TRBD1; clone_size: .; cdr3_aa: CATRVGTGYGYTF; cdr3_nt: TGTGCCACCCGCGTGGGGACAGGTTATGGCTACACCTTC
j_call: TRBJ2-1; v_call: TRBV2; d_call: .; clone_size: once; cdr3_aa: CASSDTGAYNEQFF; cdr3_nt: TGTGCCAGCAGTGATACGGGAGCCTACAATGAGCAGTTCTTC
j_call: TRBJ2-7; v_call: TRBV25-1; d_call: .; clone_size: .; cdr3_aa: CASSEDKVVREQYF; cdr3_nt: TGTGCCAGCAGTGAAGACAAGGTGGTCCGCGAGCAGTACTTC
j_call: TRBJ2-3; v_call: TRBV19; d_call: TRBD2; clone_size: .; cdr3_aa: CASSGGARDTQYF; cdr3_nt: TGTGCCAGTAGCGGGGGGGCTCGTGATACGCAGTATTTT
j_call: TRBJ1-2; v_call: TRBV7-9; d_call: .; clone_size: .; cdr3_aa: CASSLTDGGGYTF; cdr3_nt: TGTGCCAGCAGCTTAACGGATGGAGGAGGATACACCTTC
j_call: TRBJ2-7; v_call: TRBV24-1; d_call: .; clone_size: .; cdr3_aa: CATSDRGTNYEQYF; cdr3_nt: TGTGCCACCAGTGATCGCGGCACGAACTACGAGCAGTACTTC
j_call: TRBJ1-4; v_call: TRBV28; d_call: TRBD1; clone_size: .; cdr3_aa: CASSRDRDRRLKTNEKLFF; cdr3_nt: TGTGCCAGCAGCCGAGACCGGGACAGGCGATTGAAGACTAATGAAAAACTGTTTTTT
j_call: TRBJ1-1; v_call: TRBV19; d_call: .; clone_size: .; cdr3_aa: CASSHRVQNTEAFF; cdr3_nt: TGTGCCAGTAGCCACAGGGTTCAGAACACTGAAGCTTTCTTT
j_call: TRBJ1-1; v_call: TRBV29-1; d_call: .; clone_size: .; cdr3_aa: CSVVGHRMNTEAFF; cdr3_nt: TGCAGCGTTGTGGGACATAGGATGAACACTGAAGCTTTCTTT
j_call: TRBJ2-3; v_call: TRBV15; d_call: .; clone_size: .; cdr3_aa: CATSERGGFRGTDTQYF; cdr3_nt: TGTGCCACCAGCGAACGGGGAGGATTCCGGGGCACAGATACGCAGTATTTT
j_call: TRBJ1-5; v_call: TRBV2; d_call: .; clone_size: once; cdr3_aa: CASSPDWDQPQHF; cdr3_nt: TGTGCCAGCAGCCCGGACTGGGATCAGCCCCAGCATTTT
j_call: TRBJ1-5; v_call: TRBV6-1; d_call: .; clone_size: few; cdr3_aa: CASSEFSGSNQPQHF; cdr3_nt: TGTGCCAGCAGTGAATTTTCCGGTAGCAATCAGCCCCAGCATTTT
j_call: TRBJ2-7; v_call: TRBV7-2; d_call: .; clone_size: .; cdr3_aa: CASSLLGVYEQYF; cdr3_nt: TGTGCCAGCAGCTTACTAGGCGTCTACGAGCAGTACTTC
j_call: TRBJ2-4; v_call: TRBV10-3; d_call: .; clone_size: .; cdr3_aa: CVISESSVEGIQYF; cdr3_nt: TGTGTCATCAGTGAATCCAGCGTTGAGGGCATTCAGTACTTC
j_call: TRBJ1-2; v_call: TRBV28; d_call: .; clone_size: .; cdr3_aa: CASSDRRNPRGGYTF; cdr3_nt: TGTGCCAGCAGCGATAGGAGAAACCCGCGGGGTGGCTACACCTTC
j_call: TRBJ1-3; v_call: TRBV5-1; d_call: .; clone_size: .; cdr3_aa: CASQGSSGNTIYF; cdr3_nt: TGCGCCAGTCAGGGTAGCTCTGGAAACACCATATATTTT